This record looks at one TCR beta chain sequence and its context. Per the original methods: Nucleated cell counts were estimated from reference gene primer amplification. Clones were sequenced by immunoSEQ multiplex PCR, and TCRdb holds only the in-frame ones, with some missing. For V, J and clone size, that table is used; D and trimming come from the DNA. The data hold 360,000 or so clones, with nearly 90% observed a single time. This record belongs to a study of blood T cell repertoires in COVID-19. The overall study: Acute-phase and convalescent COVID-19 samples originated in the United States, Italy and Spain. T cells, B-cell-depleted T cells, or PBMCs supplied cDNA or gDNA.

This CDR3 has 17 residues. Looked up from germline, CDR1 is SGDLS and CDR2 is YYNGEE. V gave up 3 bases and J gave up 0 bases; unmatched junction bases: 11. V is TRBV9 and J is TRBJ1-2, with 7 bases aligning to TRBD1. Sequences were obtained from peripheral blood. This TCR derives from a man between 18 and 35 years old with active or convalescent COVID-19. CDR3 nucleotides: TGTGCCAGCAGCGAGGGGGACAGCCGATTAGCTAACTATGGCTACACCTTC. Translating gives CASSEGDSRLANYGYTF.